At least ten counts were recorded for the clone carrying this TCR beta chain. Its target is unknown. These data originate in a study of T cells in Graves' hyperthyroidism and ophthalmopathy. At the level of the study: Pretreatment peripheral blood was obtained at initial diagnosis.

Study conclusions and caveats: Blood also showed most of the thyroid clonotypes that were expanded above 0.001.

RNA transcripts gave rise to amplified TCR beta CDR3 regions. With the HTBI primer set, the TCR CDR3 went through a first round of RT-PCR. TCRdb reprocessed the multiplex PCR reads with MiXCR, giving one entry per CDR3 protein. The sample lists 400,000 to 500,000 distinct CDR3 sequences; over 12% were seen once. PBMCs were derived from 10 ml fresh peripheral blood. This CDR3 contains 13 residues. Looked up from germline, CDR1 is SGHTA and CDR2 is FQGNSA. V shed 6 bases and J 7 bases; nucleotides not matched to a gene: 8. This TCR derives from a man aged 18 to 30 with Graves' ophthalmopathy. The sample comprised blood. The chain recombines TRBV7-2 with TRBJ2-5, with 7 bases identical to TRBD2. The CDR3 DNA reads TGTGCCAGCAGTGACTCTCCGGGGGGGACCCAGTACTTC. Encoded protein: CASSDSPGGTQYF.